These 27 T cell receptor beta chains share one sample of origin, sequenced in a study of blood T cell repertoires in COVID-19. Produced via immunoSEQ multiplex PCR; TCRdb's table is partial and in-frame only. The table has just under 85,000 clones, about four fifths seen once. Sequencing was carried out using peripheral blood. The origin of the receptors is a woman aged 60 to 75 with acute or convalescent COVID-19.

The gene calls are TRBV6-5 and TRBJ1-3; D possibly corresponds to TRBD1 (6 bases). Between the trimmed V and J ends, which lost 8 bases and 3 bases, there was a span of 14 bases. The CDR3 covers 14 residues. Per the germline V gene, CDR1 is MNHEY and CDR2 is SVGAGI. CDR3 residues: CASSRGGVGNTIYF. CDR3 in DNA: TGTGCCAGCTCAAGGGGGGGGGTTGGAAACACCATATATTTT.

The V gene is TRBV7-3, the J gene TRBJ1-2, with D unclear. The germline gives CDR1 SGHTA, CDR2 FQGTGA. The CDR3 has 14 amino acids. Trimming cost V 1 base and J 3 bases, with 9 bases left between them. The CDR3 spells CASSLNHGDYGYTF. For the CDR3, the DNA is TGTGCCAGCAGCTTAAATCACGGAGACTATGGCTACACCTTC.

The chain employs TRBV19 and TRBJ2-3; TRBD2 matches 7 bases. Germline V gene data show CDR1 as LNHDA and CDR2 as SQIVND (reference sequence). Trimming removed 3 bases from V and 5 bases from J; junction bases left unmatched: 5. CDR3 length equals 14 residues. In DNA form, the CDR3 reads TGTGCCAGTAGTATCCGAAGCGGGGAAGATACGCAGTATTTT. It translates to CASSIRSGEDTQYF.

The chain carries TRBV6-1 and TRBJ2-7, with D uncertain. The CDR3 covers 16 residues. V shed 3 bases and J shed 0 bases, with 15 bases lying between them. Germline V gene sequence: CDR1 MNHNS, CDR2 SASEGT. The CDR3 loop reads CASSDRRNSGSYEQYF. The CDR3 coding sequence is TGTGCCAGCAGTGATCGACGAAACAGTGGCTCCTACGAGCAGTACTTC.

This chain uses TRBV11-3 with TRBJ2-2; possibly TRBD2 for D (8 bases). Germline CDR1 SGHNT, CDR2 YENEEA. This CDR3 comprises 16 residues. V lost 7 bases and J 3 bases, leaving 18 bases between the germline ends. In DNA form, the CDR3 reads TGTGCCAGCAACAACGGGAGGGGGCTTGACACCGGGGAGCTGTTTTTT. Protein: CASNNGRGLDTGELFF.

This CDR3 is CATRAGGHGNEQFF. The CDR3 nucleotides read TGTGCCACCAGGGCGGGAGGGCATGGCAATGAGCAGTTCTTC. This sequence joins TRBV24-1 and TRBJ2-1, with TRBD2 identical over 9 bases. With V trimmed by 7 bases and J by 6 bases, 6 bases remained unmatched. The CDR3 has 14 residues. The germline V gene encodes CDR1 KGHDR and CDR2 SFDVKD.

This rearrangement joins TRBV11-2 to TRBJ2-7, with 8 bases lining up with TRBD2. This CDR3 comprises 17 residues. V was clipped by 2 bases and J by 2 bases; unmatched bases: 11. The V gene's germline CDR1 is SGHAT and CDR2 FQNNGV. CDR3 region: CASSLSGGYDPPYEQYF. The CDR3 DNA follows: TGTGCCAGCAGCTTAAGCGGGGGATACGACCCCCCCTACGAGCAGTACTTC.

For this clone: Other DNA sequences in this sample translate to the same CDR3. V is TRBV5-1 and J is TRBJ2-3; D is ambiguous. The CDR3 is 14 amino acids. From germline, CDR1 is SGHRS and CDR2 YFSETQ. V lost 0 bases, J lost 1 base, and 6 bases lay in between. Here the CDR3 reads CASSLDTGTDTQYF. The CDR3 nucleotides read TGCGCCAGCAGCTTGGATACAGGCACAGATACGCAGTATTTT. Together with reference TRBV5-1 and TRBJ2-3, the CDR3 gives the full variable domain: KAGVTQTPRYLIKTRGQQVTLSCSPISGHRSVSWYQQTPGQGLQFLFEYFSETQRNKGNFPGRFSGRQFSNSRSEMNVSTLELGDSALYLCASSLDTGTDTQYFGPGTRLTVL.

This chain's CDR3 is CASSPSGQTLHTEAFF. CDR3 coding DNA: TGTGCCAGCAGCCCATCCGGACAGACTCTGCACACTGAAGCTTTCTTT. This chain links TRBV5-6 with TRBJ1-1; TRBD1 might be the D (6 bases). There are 16 residues in the CDR3. From germline, CDR1 is SGHDT and CDR2 YYEEEE. V was shortened by 4 bases and J by 3 bases, with 19 bases between the two germline ends.

The V and J genes are TRBV3-1 (or the pseudogene TRBV3-2) and TRBJ1-2; D remains ambiguous. The V end lost 7 bases, the J end lost 3 bases, and 12 bases lay between the germline ends. The germline gives CDR1 LGHDT, CDR2 YNNKEL (reference sequence). This CDR3 contains 13 residues. Here the CDR3 reads CASTLDGDYGYTF. Here the CDR3 DNA reads TGTGCCAGCACCCTAGACGGAGACTATGGCTACACCTTC.

CDR3 sequence (DNA): TGTGCCAGCAGCCCAAGGGACAGGGGGAGAGGTACTGAGCAGTTCTTC. As protein: CASSPRDRGRGTEQFF. This chain joins TRBV7-9 and TRBJ2-1, with TRBD1 matching 11 bases. V shed 5 bases and J 9 bases; nucleotides not matched to a gene: 12. Per germline, CDR1 SEHNR and CDR2 FQNEAQ (reference sequence). The CDR3 loop spans 16 amino acids.

The chain combines TRBV14 with TRBJ2-3, with D tentatively TRBD2 (5 bases). Looked up from germline, CDR1 is SGHDN and CDR2 is FVKESK. With 0 bases removed from V and 1 base from J, the gap between germline ends came to 11 bases. The CDR3 is 16 amino acids. CDR3 DNA sequence: TGTGCCAGCAGCCAAGATTCGGGATCGGGCACAGATACGCAGTATTTT. Amino acids: CASSQDSGSGTDTQYF.

This clone was counted a few times. This sequence joins TRBV12-3 or TRBV12-4 and TRBJ1-2, with a tentative D call TRBD1 (6 bases). Between the trimmed V and J ends, which lost 5 bases and 8 bases, there was a span of 15 bases. This CDR3 is built from 13 residues. The CDR3 sequence is CASSRNRVEGYTF. The CDR3, as DNA: TGTGCCAGCAGTCGGAACAGGGTGGAAGGCTACACCTTC.

This clone was recorded only once. The chain joins TRBV3-1 (or the pseudogene TRBV3-2) to TRBJ1-4; D uncertain. V was pared by 0 bases and J by 8 bases, with 4 bases between. This CDR3 comprises 12 residues. The germline CDR1 and CDR2 sequences are LGHDT and YNNKEL (reference sequence). The CDR3 nucleotides are TGTGCCAGCAGCCAAGATCGGGAAAAACTGTTTTTT. Translated: CASSQDREKLFF.

The chain joins TRBV5-1 to TRBJ2-1; 8 nucleotides align to TRBD2. CDR1 is SGHRS and CDR2 is YFSETQ in the germline V gene. The CDR3 totals 15 residues. The junction had 7 bases not matched to a gene; V was cut back by 0 bases and J by 8 bases. CDR3 residues: CASSLAVSGMDEQFF. The CDR3 DNA reads TGCGCCAGCAGCTTGGCCGTTAGCGGGATGGATGAGCAGTTCTTC.

The chain carries TRBV30 and TRBJ1-5; no clear D. The germline gives CDR1 GTSNPN, CDR2 SVGIG (reference sequence). The CDR3 length is 15 residues. Trimming removed 3 bases from V and 3 bases from J, with 15 bases in between. Here the CDR3 reads CAWRKGGTNNQPQHF. The CDR3 bases are TGTGCCTGGAGAAAAGGAGGTACGAACAATCAGCCCCAGCATTTT.

This clone was seen only a few times. The V and J genes are TRBV6-5 and TRBJ2-7; 10 nucleotides line up with TRBD2. With 6 bases clipped from V and 4 bases from J, the junction kept 6 bases outside the gene matches. Germline values: CDR1 MNHEY, CDR2 SVGAGI. There are 14 residues in the CDR3. CDR3 sequence reads: CASREREGLYEQYF. The CDR3 region has the DNA TGTGCCAGCAGAGAGCGGGAGGGCCTGTACGAGCAGTACTTC.

V and J are TRBV3-1 (or the pseudogene TRBV3-2) and TRBJ1-2; D remains ambiguous. The V end was cut by 4 bases, the J end by 1 base, with 13 bases between. The germline V gene has CDR1 LGHDT and CDR2 YNNKEL (reference sequence). The CDR3 spans 15 residues. CDR3 sequence: CASSLIFTVNYGYTF. The CDR3 nucleotides read TGTGCCAGCAGCCTGATATTTACTGTTAACTATGGCTACACCTTC.

V is TRBV10-3 and J is TRBJ1-2, with 7 bases identical to TRBD1. With V trimmed by 6 bases and J by 3 bases, 1 base remained unmatched. From germline, CDR1 is ENHRY and CDR2 SYGVKD. CDR3 length: 12 amino acids. CDR3 sequence: CAISDRDYGYTF. DNA of the CDR3: TGTGCCATCAGCGACAGGGACTATGGCTACACCTTC.

This sequence joins TRBV5-4 and TRBJ1-1; TRBD1 is a possible D gene (5 bases). The ends were cut back, 0 bases at V and 0 bases at J, with 9 bases in the middle. CDR1 and CDR2 (germline): SGHNT, YYREEE (reference sequence). The CDR3 totals 15 residues. CDR3 in DNA: TGTGCCAGCAGCTTGGAGCAGGGCCTGAACACTGAAGCTTTCTTT. This gives the protein CASSLEQGLNTEAFF. The whole variable domain, filled in from reference TRBV5-4 and TRBJ1-1, reads ETGVTQSPTHLIKTRGQQVTLRCSSQSGHNTVSWYQQALGQGPQFIFQYYREEENGRGNFPPRFSGLQFPNYSSELNVNALELDDSALYLCASSLEQGLNTEAFFGQGTRLTVV.

The rearrangement links TRBV3-1 (or the pseudogene TRBV3-2) to TRBJ1-2, with 9 positions matching TRBD1. The trim removed 6 bases at V and 6 bases at J, leaving 14 bases unmatched. The germline CDR1 and CDR2 sequences are LGHDT and YNNKEL (reference sequence). The CDR3 sequence is 16 residues long. Here the CDR3 DNA reads TGTGCCAGCAGGGCCGAACCGGGACAGGGTGAACATGGCTACACCTTC. Amino acids: CASRAEPGQGEHGYTF.

The genes are TRBV6-5 and TRBJ2-5, with D uncertain. CDR1 MNHEY and CDR2 SVGAGI come from the germline V gene. V was shortened by 7 bases and J by 1 base, with 10 bases between the two germline ends. The CDR3 spans 13 residues. CDR3 protein: CASTRLIQETQYF. CDR3 coding DNA: TGTGCCAGCACCCGACTCATCCAAGAGACCCAGTACTTC.

The chain combines TRBV29-1 with TRBJ2-3; D perhaps matches TRBD1 (5 bases). V dropped 7 bases and J dropped 5 bases, with 19 bases sitting between them. This CDR3 comprises 14 residues. Germline assignment: CDR1 SQVTM and CDR2 ANQGSEA. CDR3 sequence reads: CSACRQSIQDTQYF. As DNA, the CDR3 is TGCAGCGCCTGCCGACAGAGCATACAAGATACGCAGTATTTT.

V is TRBV4-1 and J is TRBJ1-4, with a possible D match to TRBD1 (5 bases). The V gene lost 0 bases and the J gene lost 8 bases, with 10 bases spanning the gap. This CDR3 has 14 residues. Germline V gene sequence: CDR1 MGHRA, CDR2 YSYEKL. The CDR3 spells CASSQDVRGEKLFF. CDR3 bases: TGCGCCAGCAGCCAAGATGTTAGGGGCGAAAAACTGTTTTTT.

CDR3 residues: CASSVGTGGRETQYF. The DNA of the CDR3 is TGTGCCAGCAGTGTAGGGACAGGGGGCCGGGAGACCCAGTACTTC. The chain carries TRBV25-1 and TRBJ2-5, with 12 bases identical to TRBD1. Germline V gives CDR1 MGHDK, CDR2 SYGVNS. The ends lost 4 bases at V and 5 bases at J; junction bases unmatched: 5. The CDR3 runs to 15 residues.

This chain uses TRBV27 with TRBJ2-7; D not certain. V dropped 5 bases and J dropped 3 bases, with 8 bases sitting between them. The CDR3 consists of 12 residues. CDR1 MNHEY and CDR2 SMNVEV come from the germline V gene (reference sequence). This chain's CDR3 is CASSRNFYEQYF. The CDR3 DNA reads as TGTGCCAGCAGTCGAAACTTCTACGAGCAGTACTTC.

This chain joins TRBV19 and TRBJ2-3; TRBD2 matches 8 bases. The J segment lost 0 bases and the V segment lost 7 bases, leaving 3 bases of the junction unmatched. Germline V gene sequence: CDR1 LNHDA, CDR2 SQIVND (reference sequence). This CDR3 has 14 residues. The CDR3 DNA is TGTGCCAGTATCCGGGGGGGAAGCACAGATACGCAGTATTTT. Protein sequence: CASIRGGSTDTQYF.